Shown below are 31 T cell receptor beta chains from a single sample sequenced in a study of shared clonotypes between healthy human individuals. CD45RO-negative, CCR7-selected cells formed the naive CD8 fraction, which excluded terminally differentiated effector memory CD45RA+ cells. Assay used: immunoSEQ multiplex PCR; TCRdb lists only in-frame clones, some missing. The data show under 2,000,000 clones, approximately 94% seen once. Sequencing was carried out using naive CD8+ T cells sorted from blood. The source of these receptors is a young man in good health.

The table lists this clone with a count of one. This chain uses TRBV9 with TRBJ2-1, with 8 nucleotides matching TRBD2. The CDR3 runs to 17 residues. The V gene's germline CDR1 is SGDLS and CDR2 YYNGEE. V lost 0 bases, J lost 4 bases, and 9 bases stayed unmatched. The CDR3 region is CASSVDGTGGSYNEQFF. Written as DNA, the CDR3 is TGTGCCAGCAGCGTAGATGGAACGGGAGGGAGTTACAATGAGCAGTTCTTC. The full variable domain, with the rest looked up from reference TRBV9 and TRBJ2-1, is DSGVTQTPKHLITATGQRVTLRCSPRSGDLSVYWYQQSLDQGLQFLIQYYNGEERAKGNILERFSAQQFPDLHSELNLSSLELGDSALYFCASSVDGTGGSYNEQFFGPGTRLTVL.

The chain carries TRBV9 and TRBJ1-1; no definite D call. The CDR3 is 16 residues long. Germline V CDR1 and CDR2: SGDLS, YYNGEE. Trimming shortened V by 0 bases and J by 0 bases, and 12 bases separated the two germline ends. The CDR3 bases are TGTGCCAGCAGCGTAGTCGGGGAGGGTCTGAACACTGAAGCTTTCTTT. Amino acid sequence: CASSVVGEGLNTEAFF.

This chain links TRBV13 with TRBJ2-1; D could derive from TRBD1 or TRBD2 (6 bases each). CDR3 length equals 18 residues. CDR1 PRHDT and CDR2 FYEKMQ come from the germline V gene (reference sequence). Trimming pared 5 bases from V and 6 bases from J, leaving 26 bases between. The CDR3, as DNA: TGTGCCAGCAGCCTAGACGCCGGACAGCGGGTGGGGTTCAATGAGCAGTTCTTC. Translated, it gives CASSLDAGQRVGFNEQFF.

The chain links TRBV6-1 to TRBJ1-2, with TRBD1 as a possible D gene (5 bases). Germline CDR1 is MNHNS and CDR2 is SASEGT. This CDR3 is 13 amino acids long. Trimming left V 5 bases short and J 0 bases short, with 7 bases between. The CDR3 nucleotides are TGTGCCAGCAGTCCGGGGGCTAACTATGGCTACACCTTC. It translates to CASSPGANYGYTF.

This clone came up once. The rearrangement uses TRBV9 and TRBJ1-1; D unclear. Germline V gene sequence: CDR1 SGDLS, CDR2 YYNGEE. There are 11 residues in the CDR3. Trimming took 0 bases from V and 6 from J, leaving 3 bases between them. The DNA for the CDR3 is TGTGCCAGCAGCGTAGGGTCTGAAGCTTTCTTT. It specifies CASSVGSEAFF.

J is TRBJ2-2 and V is TRBV4-3; TRBD2 agrees at 13 bases. With 6 bases clipped from V and 3 bases from J, the junction kept 10 bases outside the gene matches. Per germline, CDR1 LGHNA and CDR2 YSLEER. The CDR3 contains 18 residues. The CDR3 DNA reads TGCGCCAGCAGTGAAGGACTAGCGGGAGAAGGGGACACCGGGGAGCTGTTTTTT. Translation: CASSEGLAGEGDTGELFF.

The table lists this clone with a few counts. The rearrangement uses TRBV4-3 and TRBJ1-5; 7 nucleotides agree with TRBD1. Trimming cost V 4 bases and J 5 bases; bases outside gene matches: 8. Germline-derived CDR1 and CDR2 are LGHNA and YSLEER. There are 15 residues in the CDR3. The CDR3 region is CASSPGTASDQPQHF. The CDR3 DNA reads TGCGCCAGCAGCCCCGGGACAGCCTCGGATCAGCCCCAGCATTTT.

The CDR3 spells CASSLGAEVQFF. Here the CDR3 DNA reads TGTGCCAGCAGCCTCGGGGCGGAGGTGCAGTTCTTC. The chain has TRBV12-1 and TRBJ2-1. TRBV12-1 is described as a pseudogene. This CDR3 spans 12 amino acids.

The genes are TRBV19 and TRBJ2-2; D is uncertain. CDR1 is LNHDA, CDR2 SQIVND, per germline (reference sequence). The V end lost 0 bases, the J end lost 5 bases, and 16 bases lay between the germline ends. This CDR3 has 17 amino acids. The CDR3 is CASSIDLETTSTGELFF. The DNA for the CDR3 is TGTGCCAGTAGTATAGATCTTGAGACCACCTCAACCGGGGAGCTGTTTTTT.

The chain joins TRBV13 to TRBJ2-7, with 9 bases lining up with TRBD1. The CDR3 is made up of 15 amino acids. Unmatched junction bases numbered 5, after V lost 4 bases and J lost 1 base. Germline CDR1 PRHDT, CDR2 FYEKMQ (reference sequence). CDR3 loop: CASSSRGQGSYEQYF. The CDR3 DNA reads TGTGCCAGCAGCTCGAGGGGACAGGGTTCCTACGAGCAGTACTTC.

This clone was seen a single time. This chain connects TRBV11-2 to TRBJ1-4; the D is unclear. This CDR3 comprises 14 residues. V lost 3 bases to trimming and J lost 7 bases, with 12 bases between them. Looked up from germline, CDR1 is SGHAT and CDR2 is FQNNGV. CDR3 in amino acids: CASSFQLLSEKLFF. CDR3 bases: TGTGCCAGCAGCTTTCAGTTGTTGAGTGAAAAACTGTTTTTT.

V usage is TRBV25-1 and J usage is TRBJ2-3; the D is unclear. CDR3 length: 18 amino acids. Germline-derived CDR1 and CDR2 are MGHDK and SYGVNS. The V and J ends lost 2 bases and 1 base respectively, with 19 bases between them. CDR3 protein: CASSEEAHLLFGTDTQYF. The CDR3, as DNA: TGTGCCAGCAGTGAAGAAGCGCACCTGCTTTTCGGCACAGATACGCAGTATTTT.

This chain joins TRBV28 and TRBJ1-1; TRBD1 might be the D (5 bases). The CDR3 runs 14 residues. Germline CDR1 MDHEN, CDR2 SYDVKM. V gave up 5 bases and J gave up 4 bases, with 14 bases separating them. CDR3 in DNA: TGTGCCAGCAGTCCTGGGGCGGGGACCACTGAAGCTTTCTTT. It yields the protein CASSPGAGTTEAFF. Full variable domain (outside the CDR3, taken from reference TRBV28 and TRBJ1-1): DVKVTQSSRYLVKRTGEKVFLECVQDMDHENMFWYRQDPGLGLRLIYFSYDVKMKEKGDIPEGYSVSREKKERFSLILESASTNQTSMYLCASSPGAGTTEAFFGQGTRLTVV.

The chain has TRBV5-4 and TRBJ1-1, with D maybe TRBD1 (5 bases). Trimming took 6 bases from V and 3 from J, leaving 12 bases between them. Germline V lookup: CDR1 SGHNT, CDR2 YYREEE (reference sequence). This CDR3 region has 13 residues. The CDR3 here is CASTEWGYTEAFF. In DNA form, the CDR3 reads TGTGCCAGCACTGAGTGGGGGTACACTGAAGCTTTCTTT.

The chain joins TRBV2 to TRBJ1-3, with TRBD1 identical over 9 bases. The CDR3 is 11 residues long. V lost 8 bases and J lost 16; bases outside the gene matches: 9. Per germline, CDR1 SNHLY and CDR2 FYNNEI. For the CDR3, the DNA is TGTGCCAGCCCTGACGGGGGGACAGGGTATTTT. Amino acids: CASPDGGTGYF. The full variable domain, completed using reference TRBV2 and TRBJ1-3, is EPEVTQTPSHQVTQMGQEVILRCVPISNHLYFYWYRQILGQKVEFLVSFYNNEISEKSEIFDDQFSVERPDGSNFTLKIRSTKLEDSAMYFCASPDGGTGYFGEGSWLTVV.

The chain recombines TRBV4-3 with TRBJ2-1; the D is unclear. Germline V gene sequence: CDR1 LGHNA, CDR2 YSLEER. The CDR3 is 15 amino acids. V dropped 3 bases and J dropped 2 bases, with 11 bases sitting between them. The CDR3 DNA sequence: TGCGCCAGCAGCCAGGTTTGGGCTGCCTACAATGAGCAGTTCTTC. It yields the protein CASSQVWAAYNEQFF.

About this clone: The sample carries other DNA sequences with the same CDR3. The chain uses TRBV7-9 and TRBJ1-1, with D unclear. Germline lookup yields CDR1 SEHNR and CDR2 FQNEAQ (reference sequence). With 6 bases removed from V and 2 bases from J, the gap between germline ends came to 4 bases. CDR3 length: 11 residues. In DNA, the CDR3 is TGTGCCAGCAGATTAAACACTGAAGCTTTCTTT. It encodes CASRLNTEAFF. Supplemented by reference TRBV7-9 and TRBJ1-1, the full variable domain reads DTGVSQNPRHKITKRGQNVTFRCDPISEHNRLYWYRQTLGQGPEFLTYFQNEAQLEKSRLLSDRFSAERPKGSFSTLEIQRTEQGDSAMYLCASRLNTEAFFGQGTRLTVV.

In the case of this clone: This sample also contains other DNA sequences that code for the same CDR3. CDR3 bases: TGTGCCAGTAGCCCCAGGACGGCAGATACGCAGTATTTT. Translation gives CASSPRTADTQYF. This sequence joins TRBV19 and TRBJ2-3; D uncertain. The germline V gene has CDR1 LNHDA and CDR2 SQIVND (reference sequence). The V end was cut by 6 bases, the J end by 4 bases, with 11 bases between. This CDR3 has 13 amino acids.

The gene calls are TRBV9 and TRBJ2-3, with 11 nucleotides matching TRBD1. V lost 3 bases to trimming and J lost 11 bases; unmatched junction nucleotides: 2. CDR1 SGDLS and CDR2 YYNGEE come from the germline V gene. This CDR3 has 12 residues. CDR3 in DNA: TGTGCCAGCAGCGGGGGACAGGGGGTGCAGTATTTT. It translates to CASSGGQGVQYF. Full variable domain (outside the CDR3, taken from reference TRBV9 and TRBJ2-3): DSGVTQTPKHLITATGQRVTLRCSPRSGDLSVYWYQQSLDQGLQFLIQYYNGEERAKGNILERFSAQQFPDLHSELNLSSLELGDSALYFCASSGGQGVQYFGPGTRLTVL.

The chain has TRBV10-3 and TRBJ1-1, with D unresolved. The CDR3 contains 14 residues. Germline V CDR1 and CDR2: ENHRY, SYGVKD. With 0 bases removed from V and 3 bases from J, the gap between germline ends came to 8 bases. CDR3 sequence (DNA): TGTGCCATCAGTGAGTCAGCGGTCGACACTGAAGCTTTCTTT. Translation: CAISESAVDTEAFF.

This clone has a single count. This same CDR3 is encoded by further DNA sequences in the sample. The genes are TRBV18 and TRBJ1-1; D remains ambiguous. The V gene lost 3 bases and the J gene lost 1 base, with 3 bases spanning the gap. There are 12 residues in the CDR3. Germline V gives CDR1 KGHSH, CDR2 LQKENI. The CDR3 DNA reads TGTGCCAGCTCACCCTCGAACACTGAAGCTTTCTTT. Translated, it gives CASSPSNTEAFF.

The V and J genes are TRBV27 and TRBJ1-2; TRBD1 matches at 7 bases. The CDR3 is 17 amino acids. Germline values: CDR1 MNHEY, CDR2 SMNVEV (reference sequence). V gave up 5 bases and J gave up 9 bases; unmatched junction bases: 21. The CDR3 here is CASSLLPPQTGSIRYTF. DNA of the CDR3: TGTGCCAGCAGTCTTCTTCCGCCTCAGACAGGGTCGATTCGCTACACCTTC.

The gene calls are TRBV13 and TRBJ2-7; perhaps TRBD1 as D (6 bases). The germline V gene has CDR1 PRHDT and CDR2 FYEKMQ (reference sequence). V dropped 1 base and J dropped 5 bases, with 12 bases sitting between them. This CDR3 comprises 14 residues. CDR3 DNA sequence: TGTGCCAGCAGCTTAGTTACAGGGCGGGACGAGCAGTACTTC. It is translated as CASSLVTGRDEQYF.

The sample holds one count of this clone. The chain carries TRBV10-3 and TRBJ2-7, with 7 nucleotides matching TRBD2. The CDR3 contains 13 residues. CDR1 and CDR2 (germline): ENHRY, SYGVKD. Trimming cost V 3 bases and J 3 bases; bases outside gene matches: 2. The CDR3 bases are TGTGCCATCAGTGATCTAGCGGTCTACGAGCAGTACTTC. Amino acid sequence: CAISDLAVYEQYF.

This clone appeared a single time. V gene TRBV4-2 combines with J gene TRBJ2-5, with 7 bases identical to TRBD1. CDR1 LGHNA and CDR2 YNFKEQ come from the germline V gene. V lost 3 bases to trimming and J lost 3 bases; unmatched junction nucleotides: 7. This CDR3 has 15 residues. The CDR3 region is CASSQPGTVEETQYF. DNA of the CDR3: TGTGCCAGCAGCCAGCCCGGGACAGTTGAAGAGACCCAGTACTTC.

This clone was counted once. The chain combines TRBV27 with TRBJ2-7; D assignment may be TRBD1 or TRBD2 (5 bases each). CDR1 is MNHEY, CDR2 SMNVEV, per germline (reference sequence). Between the trimmed V and J ends, which lost 5 bases and 2 bases, there was a span of 16 bases. This CDR3 contains 15 residues. Here the CDR3 reads CASSVRDPGTYEQYF. Here the CDR3 DNA reads TGTGCCAGCAGTGTCCGGGACCCCGGCACCTACGAGCAGTACTTC.

The chain has TRBV6-7 and TRBJ1-2, with TRBD1 as a possible D gene (6 bases). TRBV6-7 is marked as an open reading frame, function uncertain. The CDR3 runs to 16 residues. The V gene lost 0 bases and the J gene lost 5 bases, with 16 bases spanning the gap. This CDR3 reads CASSYSTGTSCYGYTF. The CDR3 bases are TGTGCCAGCAGTTACTCGACCGGGACAAGCTGTTATGGCTACACCTTC.

The rearrangement uses TRBV7-9 and TRBJ1-5; D call uncertain. There are 14 residues in the CDR3. V was cut by 1 base and J by 7 bases, with 11 bases left in between. Germline V gives CDR1 SEHNR, CDR2 FQNEAQ (reference sequence). DNA for the CDR3: TGTGCCAGCAGCTTAGGGTACGGGAACCAGCCCCAGCATTTT. The encoded protein is CASSLGYGNQPQHF.

The chain recombines TRBV7-6 with TRBJ2-7; TRBD1 matches 9 bases. Germline values: CDR1 SGHVS, CDR2 FNYEAQ. Losses at the gene ends were 3 bases for V and 3 bases for J; bases not matched to a gene: 6. This CDR3 spans 15 amino acids. CDR3 sequence (DNA): TGTGCCAGCAGCTTGAGTAGGGGACAGGGCTACGAGCAGTACTTC. It translates to CASSLSRGQGYEQYF.

This clone came up once. The chain is built from TRBV4-1 and TRBJ2-5, with a possible D match to TRBD1 (6 bases). This CDR3 comprises 11 residues. Germline loops: CDR1 MGHRA, CDR2 YSYEKL. V lost 2 bases and J lost 11, with 9 bases in between. The CDR3 DNA is TGCGCCAGCAGCCAAACAGGGAGACAGTACTTC. This translates into CASSQTGRQYF.

Worth noting for this clone: Different DNA sequences within this sample yield the same CDR3. The rearrangement joins TRBV19 to TRBJ2-7, with D tentatively TRBD1 (6 bases). The germline V and J ends were trimmed by 5 bases and 3 bases, with 11 bases remaining between them. The CDR3 runs to 13 residues. CDR1 LNHDA and CDR2 SQIVND come from the germline V gene (reference sequence). CDR3 region: CASSPLGGYEQYF. CDR3 nucleotide sequence: TGTGCCAGTAGTCCACTAGGGGGCTACGAGCAGTACTTC.